A single T cell receptor (beta chain) is shown here with its context. This sample is part of a study of tumor-infiltrating lymphocytes in primary liver carcinoma. Co-extracting RNA and DNA was done with about 20-33 mg of unsorted bulk tissue as input. The researchers produced TCR beta cDNA from roughly 550 ng total RNA with a constant-region primer. Construction of TCR beta libraries relied on three successive nested multiplex PCR rounds employing slightly modified ARM-PCR. The first two PCR rounds used TRBV1-TRBV30 forward primers with a C-beta reverse primer, 10 to 11 cycles each. One entry per CDR3 protein, called by TCRdb with MiXCR from the multiplex PCR reads. In the table there are 75,000 to 80,000 distinct CDR3 sequences, roughly 69% of which are singletons. The CDR3 covers 19 residues. The germline CDR1 and CDR2 sequences are SGHDT and YYEEEE. The V and J ends lost 4 bases and 4 bases respectively, with 29 bases between them.

Sequencing was carried out using tumor-adjacent normal liver tissue. This chain joins TRBV5-6 and TRBJ2-5; D might be TRBD1 or TRBD2, each matching 7 bases. The TCR was taken from a man aged 40-55 years with primary liver carcinoma and hepatitis B virus infection. CDR3 bases: TGTGCCAGCAGCACGGACAGGAAAGTGGGAGGGTTCTTGGGAGAGACCCAGTACTTC. Protein: CASSTDRKVGGFLGETQYF.